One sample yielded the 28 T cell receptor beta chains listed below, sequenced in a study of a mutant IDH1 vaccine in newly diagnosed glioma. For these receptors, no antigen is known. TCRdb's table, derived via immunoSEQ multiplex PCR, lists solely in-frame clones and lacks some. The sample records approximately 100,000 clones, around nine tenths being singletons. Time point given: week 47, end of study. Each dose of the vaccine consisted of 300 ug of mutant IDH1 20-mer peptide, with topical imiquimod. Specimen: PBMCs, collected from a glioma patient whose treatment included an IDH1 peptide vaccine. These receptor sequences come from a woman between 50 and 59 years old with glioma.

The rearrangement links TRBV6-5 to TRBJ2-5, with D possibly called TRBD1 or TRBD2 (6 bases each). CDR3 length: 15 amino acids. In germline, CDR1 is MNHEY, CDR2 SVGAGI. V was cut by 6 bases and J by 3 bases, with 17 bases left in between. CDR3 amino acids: CASSRGVREKETQYF. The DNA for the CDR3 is TGTGCCAGCAGCAGGGGAGTGCGGGAAAAAGAGACCCAGTACTTC.

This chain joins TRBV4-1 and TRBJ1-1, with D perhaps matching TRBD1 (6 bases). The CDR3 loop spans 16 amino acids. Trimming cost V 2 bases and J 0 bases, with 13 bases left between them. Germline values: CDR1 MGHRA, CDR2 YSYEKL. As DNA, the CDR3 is TGCGCCAGCAGCCAAAATCCCGGACAGATGAACACTGAAGCTTTCTTT. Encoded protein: CASSQNPGQMNTEAFF.

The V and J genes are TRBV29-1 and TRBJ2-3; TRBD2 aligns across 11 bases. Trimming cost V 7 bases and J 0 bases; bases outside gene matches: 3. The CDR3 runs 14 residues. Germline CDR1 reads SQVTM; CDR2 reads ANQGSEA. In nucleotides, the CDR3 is TGCAGCGAGTTAGCGGGAGGGAGCACAGATACGCAGTATTTT. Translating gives CSELAGGSTDTQYF.

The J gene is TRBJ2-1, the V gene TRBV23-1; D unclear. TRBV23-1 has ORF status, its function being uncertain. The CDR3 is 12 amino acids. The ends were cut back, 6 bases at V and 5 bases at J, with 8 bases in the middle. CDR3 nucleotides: TGCGCCAGCAGGTGCACGCACAATGAGCAGTTCTTC. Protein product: CASRCTHNEQFF.

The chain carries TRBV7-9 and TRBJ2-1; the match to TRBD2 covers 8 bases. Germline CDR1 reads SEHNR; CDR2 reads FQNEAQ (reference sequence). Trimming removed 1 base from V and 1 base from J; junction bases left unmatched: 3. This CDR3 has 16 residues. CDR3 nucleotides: TGTGCCAGCAGCTTAGGGGGCGGGAGGTCCTACAATGAGCAGTTCTTC. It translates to CASSLGGGRSYNEQFF.

CDR3 sequence reads: CASSLVVTDNEQFF. The DNA of the CDR3 is TGTGCCAGCAGCTTGGTAGTTACAGACAATGAGCAGTTCTTC. The chain carries TRBV5-6 and TRBJ2-1; no firm D call. Germline V gives CDR1 SGHDT, CDR2 YYEEEE. The CDR3 consists of 14 residues. V lost 0 bases to trimming and J lost 5 bases, with 9 bases between them. The variable domain in full, completed from reference TRBV5-6 and TRBJ2-1, reads DAGVTQSPTHLIKTRGQQVTLRCSPKSGHDTVSWYQQALGQGPQFIFQYYEEEERQRGNFPDRFSGHQFPNYSSELNVNALLLGDSALYLCASSLVVTDNEQFFGPGTRLTVL.

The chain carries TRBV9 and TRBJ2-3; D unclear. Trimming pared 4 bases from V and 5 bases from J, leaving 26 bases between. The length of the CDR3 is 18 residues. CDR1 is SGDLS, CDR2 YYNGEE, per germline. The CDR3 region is CASSPRQRIGSEEDTQYF. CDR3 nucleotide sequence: TGTGCCAGCAGCCCGAGGCAGAGGATCGGGTCAGAAGAAGATACGCAGTATTTT.

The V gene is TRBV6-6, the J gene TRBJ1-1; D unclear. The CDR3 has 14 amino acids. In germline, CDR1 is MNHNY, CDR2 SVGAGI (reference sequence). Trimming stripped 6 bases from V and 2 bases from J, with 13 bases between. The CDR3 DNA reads TGTGCCAGCAGGACTACCACAGCTAACACTGAAGCTTTCTTT. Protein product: CASRTTTANTEAFF.

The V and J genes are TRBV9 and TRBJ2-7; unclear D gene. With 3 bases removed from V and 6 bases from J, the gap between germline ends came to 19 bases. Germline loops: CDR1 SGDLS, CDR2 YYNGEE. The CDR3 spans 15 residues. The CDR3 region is CASSAKGRDPVEQYF. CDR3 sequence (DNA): TGTGCCAGCAGCGCTAAGGGAAGGGATCCGGTCGAGCAGTACTTC.

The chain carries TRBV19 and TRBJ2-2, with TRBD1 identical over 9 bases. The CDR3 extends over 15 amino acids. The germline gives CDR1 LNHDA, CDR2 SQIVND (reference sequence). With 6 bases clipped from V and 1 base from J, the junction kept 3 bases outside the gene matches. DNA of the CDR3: TGTGCCAGTAGGCTGGGACAGGGGAACACCGGGGAGCTGTTTTTT. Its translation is CASRLGQGNTGELFF.

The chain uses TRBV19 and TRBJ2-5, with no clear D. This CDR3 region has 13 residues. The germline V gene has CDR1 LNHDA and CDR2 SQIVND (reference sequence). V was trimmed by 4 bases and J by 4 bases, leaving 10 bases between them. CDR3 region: CASSRASGETQYF. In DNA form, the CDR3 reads TGTGCCAGTAGTAGGGCCAGTGGAGAGACCCAGTACTTC.

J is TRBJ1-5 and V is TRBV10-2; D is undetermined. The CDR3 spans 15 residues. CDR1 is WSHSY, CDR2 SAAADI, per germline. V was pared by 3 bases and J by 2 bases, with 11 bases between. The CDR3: CASSEFRQGNQPQHF. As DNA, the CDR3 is TGCGCCAGCAGTGAATTTCGGCAGGGCAATCAGCCCCAGCATTTT.

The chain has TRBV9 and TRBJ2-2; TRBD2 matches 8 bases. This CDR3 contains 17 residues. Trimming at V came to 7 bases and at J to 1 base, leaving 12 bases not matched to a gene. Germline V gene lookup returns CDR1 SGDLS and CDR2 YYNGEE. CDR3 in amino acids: CASGTRGRLGNTGELFF. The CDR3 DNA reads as TGTGCCAGCGGGACTAGAGGAAGGTTGGGGAACACCGGGGAGCTGTTTTTT.

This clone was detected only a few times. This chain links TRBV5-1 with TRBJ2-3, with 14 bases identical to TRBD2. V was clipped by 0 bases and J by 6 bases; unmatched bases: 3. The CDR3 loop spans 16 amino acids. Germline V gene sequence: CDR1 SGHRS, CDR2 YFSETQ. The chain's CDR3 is CASSLVGTSGSDTQYF. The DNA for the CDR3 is TGCGCCAGCAGCTTGGTTGGGACTAGCGGGAGTGATACGCAGTATTTT.

CDR3 sequence (DNA): TGTGCCAGCAGTTTAAAGGGAGAGAATCAGCCCCAGCATTTT. Its translation is CASSLKGENQPQHF. The rearrangement uses TRBV27 and TRBJ1-5; D is ambiguous. The length of the CDR3 is 14 residues. Germline values: CDR1 MNHEY, CDR2 SMNVEV (reference sequence). V lost 2 bases, J lost 4 bases, and 9 bases lay in between.

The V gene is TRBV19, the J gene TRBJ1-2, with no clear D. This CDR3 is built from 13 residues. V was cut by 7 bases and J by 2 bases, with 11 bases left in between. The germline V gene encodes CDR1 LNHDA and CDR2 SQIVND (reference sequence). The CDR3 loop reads CASNEGVNYGYTF. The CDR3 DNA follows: TGTGCCAGTAATGAAGGCGTCAACTATGGCTACACCTTC.

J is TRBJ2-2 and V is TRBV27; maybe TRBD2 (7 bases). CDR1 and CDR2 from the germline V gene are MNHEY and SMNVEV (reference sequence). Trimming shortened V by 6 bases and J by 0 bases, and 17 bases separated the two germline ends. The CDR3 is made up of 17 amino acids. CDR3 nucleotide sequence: TGTGCCAGCAGCCTCTCCGGGGGGCGGGCGAACACCGGGGAGCTGTTTTTT. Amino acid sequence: CASSLSGGRANTGELFF.

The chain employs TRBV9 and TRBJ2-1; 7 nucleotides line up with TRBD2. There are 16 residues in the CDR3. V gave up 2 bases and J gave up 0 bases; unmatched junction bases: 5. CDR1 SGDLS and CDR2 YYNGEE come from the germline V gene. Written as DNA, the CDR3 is TGTGCCAGCAGCGTCACTAGCGCAAGCTCCTACAATGAGCAGTTCTTC. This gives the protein CASSVTSASSYNEQFF.

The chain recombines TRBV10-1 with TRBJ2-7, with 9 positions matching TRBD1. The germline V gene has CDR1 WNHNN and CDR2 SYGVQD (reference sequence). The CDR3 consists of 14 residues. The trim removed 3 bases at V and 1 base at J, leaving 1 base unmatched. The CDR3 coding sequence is TGCGCCAGCAGTGACGGGACAGGGTCCTACGAGCAGTACTTC. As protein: CASSDGTGSYEQYF.

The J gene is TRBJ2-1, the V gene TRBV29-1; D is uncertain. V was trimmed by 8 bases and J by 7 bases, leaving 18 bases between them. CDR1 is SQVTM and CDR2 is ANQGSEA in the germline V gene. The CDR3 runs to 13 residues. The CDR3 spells CSSPLDGRNEQFF. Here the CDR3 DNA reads TGCAGCTCTCCTCTCGACGGACGAAATGAGCAGTTCTTC.

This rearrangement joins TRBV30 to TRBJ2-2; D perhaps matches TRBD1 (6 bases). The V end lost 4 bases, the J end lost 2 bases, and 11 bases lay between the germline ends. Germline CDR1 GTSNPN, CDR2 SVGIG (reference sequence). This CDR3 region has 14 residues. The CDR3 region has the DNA TGTGCCTGGAAAGGGACAACAAACACCGGGGAGCTGTTTTTT. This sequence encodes CAWKGTTNTGELFF.

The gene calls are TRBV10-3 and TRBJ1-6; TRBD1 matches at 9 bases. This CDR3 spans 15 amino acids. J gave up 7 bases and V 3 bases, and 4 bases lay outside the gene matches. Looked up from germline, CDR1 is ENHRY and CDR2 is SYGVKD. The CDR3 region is CAISDPGTGNSPLHF. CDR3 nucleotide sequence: TGTGCCATCAGTGACCCCGGGACAGGGAATTCACCCCTCCACTTT.

The CDR3 DNA sequence: TGTGCCAGCAGCGGAACAGGGGACACTGAAGCTTTCTTT. Encoded protein: CASSGTGDTEAFF. The rearrangement links TRBV9 to TRBJ1-1, with 7 bases fitting TRBD1. CDR1 SGDLS and CDR2 YYNGEE come from the germline V gene. The CDR3 totals 13 residues. The trim removed 3 bases at V and 3 bases at J, leaving 2 bases unmatched.

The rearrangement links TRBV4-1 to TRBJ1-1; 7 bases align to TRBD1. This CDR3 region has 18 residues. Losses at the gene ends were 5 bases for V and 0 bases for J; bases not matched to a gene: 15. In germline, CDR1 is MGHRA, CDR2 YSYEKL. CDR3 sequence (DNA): TGCGCCAGCAGCTCCTCCGGAGGCAGGGGGTTCATGAACACTGAAGCTTTCTTT. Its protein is CASSSSGGRGFMNTEAFF.

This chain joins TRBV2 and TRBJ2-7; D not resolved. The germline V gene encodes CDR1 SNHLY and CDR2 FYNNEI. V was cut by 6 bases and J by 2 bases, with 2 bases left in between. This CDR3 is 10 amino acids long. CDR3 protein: CASRTYEQYF. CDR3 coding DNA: TGTGCCAGCAGGACCTACGAGCAGTACTTC.

The CDR3 is CASSLVGFGSLQETQYF. CDR3 nucleotides: TGTGCCAGCAGCTTGGTCGGCTTTGGGTCCCTCCAAGAGACCCAGTACTTC. The rearrangement joins TRBV5-4 to TRBJ2-5, with no clear D. CDR1 and CDR2 from the germline V gene are SGHNT and YYREEE (reference sequence). With 0 bases removed from V and 1 base from J, the gap between germline ends came to 16 bases. The CDR3 runs to 17 residues. The full variable domain, in which reference TRBV5-4 and TRBJ2-5 provide the parts outside the CDR3, is ETGVTQSPTHLIKTRGQQVTLRCSSQSGHNTVSWYQQALGQGPQFIFQYYREEENGRGNFPPRFSGLQFPNYSSELNVNALELDDSALYLCASSLVGFGSLQETQYFGPGTRLLVL.

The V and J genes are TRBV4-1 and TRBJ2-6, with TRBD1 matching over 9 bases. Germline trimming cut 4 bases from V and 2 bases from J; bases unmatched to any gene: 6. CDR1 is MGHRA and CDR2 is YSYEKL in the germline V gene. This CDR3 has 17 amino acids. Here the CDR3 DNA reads TGCGCCAGCAGCCCTTCCCGGACAGGGGCTGGGGCCAACGTCCTGACTTTC. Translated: CASSPSRTGAGANVLTF.

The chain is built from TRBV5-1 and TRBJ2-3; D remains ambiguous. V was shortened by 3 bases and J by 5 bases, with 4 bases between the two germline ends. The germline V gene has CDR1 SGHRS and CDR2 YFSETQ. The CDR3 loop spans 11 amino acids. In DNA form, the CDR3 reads TGCGCCAGCAGCTGGATAGATACGCAGTATTTT. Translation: CASSWIDTQYF.